This T cell receptor (beta chain) came from a study of cytomegalovirus exposure and HLA in healthy donors. Study-wide points: Later analysis identified some 16,000 TCR beta sequences associated with HLA alleles, using a false discovery rate threshold of 0.05.

Worth noting for this clone: What it binds is unknown.

PCR employed 60 Vbeta and 13 Jbeta primers. This table comes from immunoSEQ multiplex PCR, and its TCRdb copy is limited to in-frame clones, with some not included. The sample lists about 130,000 clones; about four fifths were seen once. After removal of 2 bases from V and 0 bases from J, the junction contained 3 bases not matched to a gene. The CDR3 totals 16 residues. Germline CDR1 is SGHTA and CDR2 is FQGTGA. The V gene is TRBV7-3, the J gene TRBJ2-1; the match to TRBD2 covers 8 bases. Material: PBMCs. The clonotype originates from a woman between 35 and 50 years old in good health and CMV-seronegative. CDR3 region: CASSLRGLDSYNEQFF. In DNA form, the CDR3 reads TGTGCCAGCAGCTTACGGGGACTAGACTCCTACAATGAGCAGTTCTTC.